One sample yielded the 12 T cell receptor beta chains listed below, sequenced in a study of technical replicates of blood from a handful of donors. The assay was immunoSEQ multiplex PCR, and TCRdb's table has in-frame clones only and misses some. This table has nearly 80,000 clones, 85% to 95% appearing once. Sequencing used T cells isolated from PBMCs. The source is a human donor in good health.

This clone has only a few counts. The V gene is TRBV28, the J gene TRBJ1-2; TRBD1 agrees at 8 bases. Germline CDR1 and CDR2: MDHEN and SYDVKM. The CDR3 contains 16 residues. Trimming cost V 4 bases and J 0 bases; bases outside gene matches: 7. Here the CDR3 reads CASSWGQAEANYGYTF. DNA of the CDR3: TGTGCCAGCAGTTGGGGACAGGCTGAAGCTAACTATGGCTACACCTTC.

CDR3 region: CASSQFSGQPQHF. Written as DNA, the CDR3 is TGCGCCAGCAGCCAATTTTCAGGGCAGCCCCAGCATTTT. This sequence joins TRBV4-1 and TRBJ1-5; D might be TRBD1 (5 bases). The CDR3 contains 13 residues. Germline CDR1 and CDR2: MGHRA and YSYEKL. The V end was cut by 2 bases, the J end by 7 bases, with 9 bases between.

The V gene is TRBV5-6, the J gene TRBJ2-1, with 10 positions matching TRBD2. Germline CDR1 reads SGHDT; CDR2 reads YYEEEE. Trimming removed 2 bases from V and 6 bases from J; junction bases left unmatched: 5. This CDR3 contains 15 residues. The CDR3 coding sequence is TGTGCCAGCAGCTTTAGCGGGAGGTTGGGCAATGAGCAGTTCTTC. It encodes CASSFSGRLGNEQFF.

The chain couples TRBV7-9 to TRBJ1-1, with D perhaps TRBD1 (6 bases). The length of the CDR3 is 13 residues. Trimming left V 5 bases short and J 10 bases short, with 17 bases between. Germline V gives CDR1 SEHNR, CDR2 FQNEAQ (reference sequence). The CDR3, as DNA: TGTGCCAGCAGCCCGGACAGTCTTGGTCTAGCTTTCTTT. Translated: CASSPDSLGLAFF.

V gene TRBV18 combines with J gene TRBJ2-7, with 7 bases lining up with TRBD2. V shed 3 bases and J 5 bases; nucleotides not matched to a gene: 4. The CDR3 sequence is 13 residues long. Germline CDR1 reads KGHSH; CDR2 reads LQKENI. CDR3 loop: CASSPGLPHEQYF. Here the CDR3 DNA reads TGTGCCAGCTCACCGGGACTACCCCACGAGCAGTACTTC.

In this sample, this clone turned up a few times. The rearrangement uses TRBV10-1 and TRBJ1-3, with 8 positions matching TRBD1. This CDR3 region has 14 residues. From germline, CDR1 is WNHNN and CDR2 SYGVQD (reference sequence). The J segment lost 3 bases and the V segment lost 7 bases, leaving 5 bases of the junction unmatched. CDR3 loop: CASTLDRVGNTIYF. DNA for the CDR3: TGCGCCAGCACCCTGGACAGGGTTGGAAACACCATATATTTT.

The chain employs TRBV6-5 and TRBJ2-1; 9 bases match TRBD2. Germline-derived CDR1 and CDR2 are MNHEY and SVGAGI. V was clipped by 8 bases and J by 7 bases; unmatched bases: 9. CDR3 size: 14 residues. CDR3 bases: TGTGCCAGCTCTCCCAGCGGGAGGCCAAATGAGCAGTTCTTC. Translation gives CASSPSGRPNEQFF.

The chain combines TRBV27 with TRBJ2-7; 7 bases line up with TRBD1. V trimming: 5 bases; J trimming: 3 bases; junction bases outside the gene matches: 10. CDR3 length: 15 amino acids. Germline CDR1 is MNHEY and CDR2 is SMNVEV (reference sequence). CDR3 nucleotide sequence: TGTGCCAGCAGTCCAGACCGACAGGGCAGCTACGAGCAGTACTTC. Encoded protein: CASSPDRQGSYEQYF.

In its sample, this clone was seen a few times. CDR3 region: CASSLYGTGKLSQPQHF. The CDR3, as DNA: TGTGCCAGCAGTTTATATGGGACAGGGAAATTAAGTCAGCCCCAGCATTTT. This chain links TRBV27 with TRBJ1-5, with TRBD1 identical over 9 bases. After removal of 1 base from V and 6 bases from J, the junction contained 10 bases not matched to a gene. The V gene's germline CDR1 is MNHEY and CDR2 SMNVEV (reference sequence). The CDR3 is 17 amino acids.

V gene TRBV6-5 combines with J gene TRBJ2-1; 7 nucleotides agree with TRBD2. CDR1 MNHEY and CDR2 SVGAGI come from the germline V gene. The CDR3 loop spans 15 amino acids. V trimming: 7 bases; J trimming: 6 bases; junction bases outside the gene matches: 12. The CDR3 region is CASTPFGSGSNEQFF. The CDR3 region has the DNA TGTGCCAGCACGCCATTCGGTAGCGGGTCCAATGAGCAGTTCTTC.

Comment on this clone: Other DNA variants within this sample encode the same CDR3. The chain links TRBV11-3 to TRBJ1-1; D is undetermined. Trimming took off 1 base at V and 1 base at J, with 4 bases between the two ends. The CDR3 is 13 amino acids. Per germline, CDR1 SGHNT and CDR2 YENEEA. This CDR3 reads CASSLAGNTEAFF. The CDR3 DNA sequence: TGTGCCAGCAGCTTAGCAGGGAACACTGAAGCTTTCTTT.

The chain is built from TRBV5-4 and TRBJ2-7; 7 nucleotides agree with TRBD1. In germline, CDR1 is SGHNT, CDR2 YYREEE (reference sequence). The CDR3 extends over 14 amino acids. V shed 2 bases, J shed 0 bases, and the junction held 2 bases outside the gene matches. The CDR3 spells CASSLGTASYEQYF. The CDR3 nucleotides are TGTGCCAGCAGCTTAGGGACAGCCTCCTACGAGCAGTACTTC.